This entry describes one T cell receptor (beta chain). These data belong to a study of CD8+ T cells in alopecia areata. Investigators isolated RNA and reverse transcribed it into cDNA to act as the sequencing template. Here immunoSEQ multiplex PCR was the method, and the copy in TCRdb shows in-frame clones only, minus some. The sample records roughly 130,000 clones, around 60% being singletons. The CDR3 length is 14 residues. V dropped 1 base and J dropped 5 bases, with 11 bases sitting between them. The germline gives CDR1 SGHTA, CDR2 FQGNSA. The input for sequencing was CD4+ T cells sorted from blood, taken at week 0. The gene calls are TRBV7-2 and TRBJ1-1; no firm D call. The source is a human donor with alopecia areata. CDR3 amino acids: CASSLVRGRTEAFF. The CDR3 DNA sequence: TGTGCCAGCAGCTTAGTACGGGGTAGGACTGAAGCTTTCTTT.